A selection of T cell receptor beta chains follows, all from one sample in a study of blood T cell repertoires in COVID-19. Repertoires were generated with immunoSEQ multiplex PCR, while TCRdb's copy carries only in-frame clones and drops some. Counted here are about 110,000 clones, approximately 82% occurring once; the ten biggest clones make up about 3.8%. The material sequenced was peripheral blood. The receptors stem from a woman of 80 years or more with acute or convalescent COVID-19. Each CDR3 is given with its conserved first and last residue. The order of the fields is clone size, V gene, D gene, J gene, CDR3 length, CDR3 DNA, CDR3 protein. The D gene is left open where the match is weak. Size is stated for part of the rows, as once, few or many counts, or as a class when the clone is expanded.

-,TRBV10-3,-,TRBJ2-3,15,TGTGCCATCAGTGAGACGACATTAATATCGGATACGCAGTATTTT,CAISETTLISDTQYF
-,TRBV5-1,TRBD1,TRBJ1-2,14,TGCGCCAGCAGCTTGATGGGACAGGGTTATGGCTACACCTTC,CASSLMGQGYGYTF
-,TRBV12-5,TRBD2,TRBJ2-1,16,TGTGCTAGTGGTTTGCCCCCTTTGGTAGCGGGGAATGAGCAGTTCTTC,CASGLPPLVAGNEQFF
-,TRBV25-1,-,TRBJ2-7,17,TGTGCCAGCACGCTGACCGCGTGGCAGGGGTTAAAGGACGAGCAGTACTTC,CASTLTAWQGLKDEQYF
-,TRBV25-1,-,TRBJ1-1,16,TGTGCCAGCAGTGAAAAAGGTGGGCAGGGGAACACTGAAGCTTTCTTT,CASSEKGGQGNTEAFF
-,TRBV12-5,-,TRBJ1-2,12,TGTGCTAGTGGTTTGAGAGGAGATGGCTACACCTTC,CASGLRGDGYTF
few,TRBV7-3,TRBD2,TRBJ2-3,15,TGTGCCAGCAGCCCGATGAGCGGGGGGGCCCGGACGCAGTATTTT,CASSPMSGGARTQYF
-,TRBV5-1,-,TRBJ2-5,16,TGCGCCAGCAGCTTACTTAGCGGAGAGTACCAAGAGACCCAGTACTTC,CASSLLSGEYQETQYF
-,TRBV2,-,TRBJ1-2,13,TGTGCCAGCAGTGAAGGAGGGTCCTATGGCTACACCTTC,CASSEGGSYGYTF
-,TRBV10-3,-,TRBJ1-3,14,TGTGCCATCAGCCCCACGACAGGTGGAAACACCATATATTTT,CAISPTTGGNTIYF
-,TRBV6-5,-,TRBJ1-1,15,TGTGCCAGCAGTCCGAACCCTGGGTGGAGCACTGAAGCTTTCTTT,CASSPNPGWSTEAFF
-,TRBV12-3/TRBV12-4,-,TRBJ1-1,13,TGTGCCAGTAGAGTAGAGGGCGCCACTGAAGCTTTCTTT,CASRVEGATEAFF
-,TRBV4-1,TRBD2,TRBJ2-3,16,TGCGCCAGCAGCCAAAATCCTAGCGGGGAGACAGATACGCAGTATTTT,CASSQNPSGETDTQYF
-,TRBV6-4,-,TRBJ2-3,14,TGTGCCAGCAGTGAAGACAGGCTCACAGATACGCAGTATTTT,CASSEDRLTDTQYF
-,TRBV2,-,TRBJ1-5,11,TGTGCCAGCGGGGGGGATCAGCCCCAGCATTTT,CASGGDQPQHF
-,TRBV5-4,TRBD2,TRBJ2-1,15,TGTGCCAGCAGCCCCGAAGCGGGGGGTTACAATGAGCAGTTCTTC,CASSPEAGGYNEQFF
-,TRBV23-1,-,TRBJ1-2,12,TGCGCCAGCAGTCAATCATGGAGAGGCTACACCTTC,CASSQSWRGYTF
-,TRBV6-5,-,TRBJ2-2,15,TGTGCCAGCCAGGGGGGCGGGGCGGGCACCGGGGAGCTGTTTTTT,CASQGGGAGTGELFF
-,TRBV2,-,TRBJ1-2,13,TGTGCCAGCAGTCCCGACAAGGTCTATGGCTACACCTTC,CASSPDKVYGYTF
-,TRBV28,-,TRBJ1-4,11,TGTGCCAGCAACTCTAATGAAAAACTGTTTTTT,CASNSNEKLFF
once,TRBV5-5,-,TRBJ2-1,15,TGTGCCAGCAGCCCCCGTGACACCGATCGAACTGAGCAGTTCTTC,CASSPRDTDRTEQFF
once,TRBV11-3,TRBD1,TRBJ2-1,14,TGTGCCAGCAGCTTAGAGGGCAGGGGGAATGAGCAGTTCTTC,CASSLEGRGNEQFF
-,TRBV6-6,-,TRBJ1-1,15,TGTGCCAGCAGTTACAGGAGGGAGGGGAACACTGAAGCTTTCTTT,CASSYRREGNTEAFF
few,TRBV24-1,TRBD2,TRBJ2-7,17,TGTGCCACCAGTGATTCCCGGGCTCTAGCGGGAGGGCGCGAGCAGTACTTC,CATSDSRALAGGREQYF
-,TRBV7-9,-,TRBJ1-6,14,TGTGCCAGCAGTCCTTTCTCCTATAATTCACCCCTCCACTTT,CASSPFSYNSPLHF
-,TRBV10-3,-,TRBJ1-2,15,TGTGCCATCAGTGAGTCTCCGGGACTCGGCGTTGGCTACACCTTC,CAISESPGLGVGYTF
once,TRBV5-1,-,TRBJ2-1,16,TGCGCCAGCAGCGTTCAGGGGCGGGGGTCCTACAATGAGCAGTTCTTC,CASSVQGRGSYNEQFF
-,TRBV19,TRBD2,TRBJ2-6,16,TGTGCCAGTAGTATCGGCCGGGAGGCTGGGGCCAACGTCCTGACTTTC,CASSIGREAGANVLTF
-,TRBV2,-,TRBJ1-1,15,TGTGCCAGCACAACTGAGGGGGGGACCTGGGAGTCAGCTTTCTTT,CASTTEGGTWESAFF